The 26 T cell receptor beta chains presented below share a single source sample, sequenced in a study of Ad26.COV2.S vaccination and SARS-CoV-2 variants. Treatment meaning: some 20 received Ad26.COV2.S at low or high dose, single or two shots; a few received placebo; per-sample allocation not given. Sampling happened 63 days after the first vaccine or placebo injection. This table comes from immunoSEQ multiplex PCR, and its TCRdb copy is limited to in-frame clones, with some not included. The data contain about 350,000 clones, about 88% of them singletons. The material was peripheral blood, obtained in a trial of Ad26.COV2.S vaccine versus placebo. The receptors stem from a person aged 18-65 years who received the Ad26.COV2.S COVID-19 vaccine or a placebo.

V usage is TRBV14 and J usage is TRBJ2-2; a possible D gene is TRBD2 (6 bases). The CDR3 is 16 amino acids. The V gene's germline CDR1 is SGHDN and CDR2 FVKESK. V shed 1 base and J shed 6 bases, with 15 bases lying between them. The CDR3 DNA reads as TGTGCCAGCAGCCAAGTTGGCAGAGGAGGGCCCGGGGAGCTGTTTTTT. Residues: CASSQVGRGGPGELFF. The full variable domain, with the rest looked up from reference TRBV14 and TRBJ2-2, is EAGVTQFPSHSVIEKGQTVTLRCDPISGHDNLYWYRRVMGKEIKFLLHFVKESKQDESGMPNNRFLAERTGGTYSTLKVQPAELEDSGVYFCASSQVGRGGPGELFFGEGSRLTVL.

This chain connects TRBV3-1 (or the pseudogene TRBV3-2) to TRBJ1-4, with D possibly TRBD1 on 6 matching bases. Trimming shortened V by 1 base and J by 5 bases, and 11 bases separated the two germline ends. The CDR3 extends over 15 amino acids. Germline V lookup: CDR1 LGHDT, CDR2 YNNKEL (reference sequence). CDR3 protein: CASSQGDTLNEKLFF. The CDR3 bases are TGTGCCAGCAGCCAAGGGGACACCTTGAATGAAAAACTGTTTTTT.

The CDR3 loop is CASSVGIYNEQFF. DNA of the CDR3: TGTGCCAGCAGCGTAGGGATCTACAATGAGCAGTTCTTC. The V gene is TRBV9, the J gene TRBJ2-1; D remains unclear. This CDR3 comprises 13 residues. Germline V CDR1 and CDR2: SGDLS, YYNGEE. The germline V and J ends were trimmed by 0 bases and 3 bases, with 4 bases remaining between them.

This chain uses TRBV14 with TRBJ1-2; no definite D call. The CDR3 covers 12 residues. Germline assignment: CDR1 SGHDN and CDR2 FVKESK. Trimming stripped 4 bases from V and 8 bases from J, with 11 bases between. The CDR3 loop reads CASSLDSGGYTF. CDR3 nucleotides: TGTGCCAGCAGCCTGGATTCGGGGGGCTACACCTTC. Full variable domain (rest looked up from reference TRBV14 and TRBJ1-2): EAGVTQFPSHSVIEKGQTVTLRCDPISGHDNLYWYRRVMGKEIKFLLHFVKESKQDESGMPNNRFLAERTGGTYSTLKVQPAELEDSGVYFCASSLDSGGYTFGSGTRLTVV.

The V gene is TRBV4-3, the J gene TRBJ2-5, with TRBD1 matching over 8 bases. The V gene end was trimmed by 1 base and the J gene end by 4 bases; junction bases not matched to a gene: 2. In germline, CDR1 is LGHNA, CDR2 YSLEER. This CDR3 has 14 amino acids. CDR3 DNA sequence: TGCGCCAGCAGCCAAGCAGGGGGCTCAGAGACCCAGTACTTC. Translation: CASSQAGGSETQYF.

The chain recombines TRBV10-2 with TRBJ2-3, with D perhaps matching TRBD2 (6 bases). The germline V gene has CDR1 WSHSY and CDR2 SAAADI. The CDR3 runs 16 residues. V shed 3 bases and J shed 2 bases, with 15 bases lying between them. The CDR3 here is CASSESAGLYTDTQYF. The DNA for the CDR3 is TGCGCCAGCAGTGAATCAGCGGGCCTCTACACAGATACGCAGTATTTT.

The CDR3 spells CASSGTGGNTEAFF. The CDR3 DNA sequence: TGTGCCAGCAGCGGGACAGGGGGGAACACTGAAGCTTTCTTT. The chain couples TRBV9 to TRBJ1-1; 10 positions match TRBD1. The CDR3 spans 14 residues. The V segment lost 3 bases and the J segment 1 base; nucleotides outside the gene matches: 0. CDR1 is SGDLS and CDR2 is YYNGEE in the germline V gene.

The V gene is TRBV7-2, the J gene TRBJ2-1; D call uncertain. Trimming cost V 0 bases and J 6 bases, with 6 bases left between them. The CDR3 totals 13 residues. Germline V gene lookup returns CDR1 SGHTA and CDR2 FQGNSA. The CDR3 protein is CASSLAHSNEQFF. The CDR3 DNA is TGTGCCAGCAGCTTAGCCCACAGCAATGAGCAGTTCTTC.

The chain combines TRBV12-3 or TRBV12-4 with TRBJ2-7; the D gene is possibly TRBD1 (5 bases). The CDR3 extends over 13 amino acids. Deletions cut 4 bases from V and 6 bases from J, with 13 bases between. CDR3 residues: CASSSTQGGEQYF. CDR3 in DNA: TGTGCCAGCAGTTCCACCCAGGGCGGCGAGCAGTACTTC.

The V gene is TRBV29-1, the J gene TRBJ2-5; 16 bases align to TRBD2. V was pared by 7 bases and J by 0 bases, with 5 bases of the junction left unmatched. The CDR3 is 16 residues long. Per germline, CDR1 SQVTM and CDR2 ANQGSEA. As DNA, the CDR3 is TGCAGCGCCGGGACTAGCGGGGGGGCCAACCAAGAGACCCAGTACTTC. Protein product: CSAGTSGGANQETQYF.

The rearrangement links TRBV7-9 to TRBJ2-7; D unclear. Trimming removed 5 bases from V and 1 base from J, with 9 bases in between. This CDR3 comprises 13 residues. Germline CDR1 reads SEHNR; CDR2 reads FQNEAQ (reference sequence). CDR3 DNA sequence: TGTGCCAGCAGCGTGTACTTGTCCTACGAGCAGTACTTC. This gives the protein CASSVYLSYEQYF.

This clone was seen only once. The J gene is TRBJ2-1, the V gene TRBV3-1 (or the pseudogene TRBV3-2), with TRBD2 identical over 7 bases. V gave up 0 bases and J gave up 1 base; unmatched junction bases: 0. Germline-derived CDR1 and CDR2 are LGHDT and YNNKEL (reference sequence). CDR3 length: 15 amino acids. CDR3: CASSQEAGSYNEQFF. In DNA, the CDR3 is TGTGCCAGCAGCCAAGAAGCGGGGTCCTACAATGAGCAGTTCTTC.

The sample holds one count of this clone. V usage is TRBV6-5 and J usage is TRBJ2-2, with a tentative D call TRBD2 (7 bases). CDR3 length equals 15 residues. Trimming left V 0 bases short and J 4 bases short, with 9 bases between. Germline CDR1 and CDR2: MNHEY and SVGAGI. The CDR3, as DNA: TGTGCCAGCAGTTACTCGAGGGGGGGCACCGGGGAGCTGTTTTTT. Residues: CASSYSRGGTGELFF.

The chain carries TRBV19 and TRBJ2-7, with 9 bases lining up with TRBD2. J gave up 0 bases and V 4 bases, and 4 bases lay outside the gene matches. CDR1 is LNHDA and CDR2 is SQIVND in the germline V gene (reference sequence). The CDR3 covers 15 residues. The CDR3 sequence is CASSTTLAGSYEQYF. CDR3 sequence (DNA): TGTGCCAGTAGTACGACACTAGCGGGCTCCTACGAGCAGTACTTC.

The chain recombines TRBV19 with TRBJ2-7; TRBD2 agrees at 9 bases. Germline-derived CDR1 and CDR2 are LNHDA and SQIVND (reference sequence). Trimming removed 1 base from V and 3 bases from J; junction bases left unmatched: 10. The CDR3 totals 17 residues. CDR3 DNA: TGTGCCAGTAGTATAGCGGCGGGAGGGCCGAGTTACTACGAGCAGTACTTC. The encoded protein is CASSIAAGGPSYYEQYF.

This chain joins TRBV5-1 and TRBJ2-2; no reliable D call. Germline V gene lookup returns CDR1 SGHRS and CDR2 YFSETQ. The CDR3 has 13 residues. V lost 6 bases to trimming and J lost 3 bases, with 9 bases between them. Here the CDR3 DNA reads TGCGCCAGCAATGACTTCGACACCGGGGAGCTGTTTTTT. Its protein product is CASNDFDTGELFF. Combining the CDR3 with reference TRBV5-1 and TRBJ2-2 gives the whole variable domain KAGVTQTPRYLIKTRGQQVTLSCSPISGHRSVSWYQQTPGQGLQFLFEYFSETQRNKGNFPGRFSGRQFSNSRSEMNVSTLELGDSALYLCASNDFDTGELFFGEGSRLTVL.

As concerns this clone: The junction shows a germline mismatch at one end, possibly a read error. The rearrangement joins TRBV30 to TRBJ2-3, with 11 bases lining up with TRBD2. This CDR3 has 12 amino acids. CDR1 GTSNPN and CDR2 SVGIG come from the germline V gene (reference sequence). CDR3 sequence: CAWSPTSGDHPF. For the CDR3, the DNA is TGTGCCTGGAGTCCGACTAGCGGGGACCACCCTTTT.

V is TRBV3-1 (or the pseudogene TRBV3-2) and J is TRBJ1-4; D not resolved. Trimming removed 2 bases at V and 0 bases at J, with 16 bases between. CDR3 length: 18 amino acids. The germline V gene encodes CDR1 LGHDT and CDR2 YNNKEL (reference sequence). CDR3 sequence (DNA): TGTGCCAGCAGCCAAAACCTTATTGGCAGAACAACTAATGAAAAACTGTTTTTT. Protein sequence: CASSQNLIGRTTNEKLFF.

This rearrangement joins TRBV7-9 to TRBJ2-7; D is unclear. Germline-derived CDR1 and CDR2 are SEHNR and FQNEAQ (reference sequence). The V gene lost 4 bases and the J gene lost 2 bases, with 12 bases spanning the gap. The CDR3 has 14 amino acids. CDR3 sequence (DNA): TGTGCCAGCAGCTCAGTAAGGGCTACCTACGAGCAGTACTTC. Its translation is CASSSVRATYEQYF.

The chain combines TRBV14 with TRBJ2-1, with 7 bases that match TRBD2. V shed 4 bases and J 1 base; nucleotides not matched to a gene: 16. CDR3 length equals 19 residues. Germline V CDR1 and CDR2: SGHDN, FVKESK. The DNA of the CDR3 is TGTGCCAGCAGCCCCTCTTCGCGGGTTGCGGGGGATTCCTACAATGAGCAGTTCTTC. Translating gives CASSPSSRVAGDSYNEQFF.

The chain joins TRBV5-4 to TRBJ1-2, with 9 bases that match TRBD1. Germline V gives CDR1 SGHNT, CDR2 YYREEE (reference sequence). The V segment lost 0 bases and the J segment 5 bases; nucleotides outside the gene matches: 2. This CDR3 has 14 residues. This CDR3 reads CASSLGDREYGYTF. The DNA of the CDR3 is TGTGCCAGCAGCTTGGGGGACAGGGAATATGGCTACACCTTC.

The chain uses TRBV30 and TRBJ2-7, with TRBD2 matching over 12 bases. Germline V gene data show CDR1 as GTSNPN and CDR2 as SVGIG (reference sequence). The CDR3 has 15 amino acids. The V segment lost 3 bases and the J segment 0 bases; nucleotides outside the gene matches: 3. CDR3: CAWSGLAGSSYEQYF. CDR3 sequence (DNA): TGTGCCTGGAGCGGACTAGCGGGAAGCTCCTACGAGCAGTACTTC.

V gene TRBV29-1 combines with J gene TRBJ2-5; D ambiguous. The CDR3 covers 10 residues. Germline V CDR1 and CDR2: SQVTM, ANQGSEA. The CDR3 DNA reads TGCAGTACGAAGGAAGAGACCCAGTACTTC. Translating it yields CSTKEETQYF.

CDR3 bases: TGTGCCAGCAGCTTATATGTCGCTGAAGCTTTCTTT. This encodes CASSLYVAEAFF. The V call is TRBV7-9, the J call TRBJ1-1; D unresolved. V was clipped by 2 bases and J by 6 bases, with 7 bases between them. The CDR3 has 12 amino acids. Germline V gene sequence: CDR1 SEHNR, CDR2 FQNEAQ (reference sequence).

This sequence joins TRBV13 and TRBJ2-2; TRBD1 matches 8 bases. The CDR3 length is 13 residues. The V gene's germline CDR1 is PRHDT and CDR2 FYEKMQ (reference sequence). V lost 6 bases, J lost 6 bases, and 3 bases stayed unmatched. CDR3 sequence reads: CASSIQGAGELFF. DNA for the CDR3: TGTGCCAGCAGTATACAGGGGGCCGGGGAGCTGTTTTTT. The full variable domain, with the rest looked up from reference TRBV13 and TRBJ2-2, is AAGVIQSPRHLIKEKRETATLKCYPIPRHDTVYWYQQGPGQDPQFLISFYEKMQSDKGSIPDRFSAQQFSDYHSELNMSSLELGDSALYFCASSIQGAGELFFGEGSRLTVL.

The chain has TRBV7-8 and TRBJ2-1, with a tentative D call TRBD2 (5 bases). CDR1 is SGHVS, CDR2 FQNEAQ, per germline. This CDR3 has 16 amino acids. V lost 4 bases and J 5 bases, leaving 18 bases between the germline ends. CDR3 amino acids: CASSSRSWRADNEQFF. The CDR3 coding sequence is TGTGCCAGCAGCTCCCGGAGCTGGCGGGCGGACAATGAGCAGTTCTTC.